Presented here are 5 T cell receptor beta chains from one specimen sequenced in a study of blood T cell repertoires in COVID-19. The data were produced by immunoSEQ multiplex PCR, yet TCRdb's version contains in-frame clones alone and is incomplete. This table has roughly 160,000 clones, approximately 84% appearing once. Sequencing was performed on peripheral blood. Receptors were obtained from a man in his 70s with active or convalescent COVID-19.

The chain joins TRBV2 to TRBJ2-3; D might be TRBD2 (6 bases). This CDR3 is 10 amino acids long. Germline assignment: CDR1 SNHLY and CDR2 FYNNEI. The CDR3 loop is CAEGDDTQYF. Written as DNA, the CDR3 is TGTGCGGAGGGAGACGATACGCAGTATTTT. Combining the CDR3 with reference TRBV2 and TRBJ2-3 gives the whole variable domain EPEVTQTPSHQVTQMGQEVILRCVPISNHLYFYWYRQILGQKVEFLVSFYNNEISEKSEIFDDQFSVERPDGSNFTLKIRSTKLEDSAMYFCAEGDDTQYFGPGTRLTVL.

CDR3: CASRPLAAQPFYNSPLHF. The DNA of the CDR3 is TGTGCCAGCAGGCCCCTGGCGGCGCAGCCTTTCTATAATTCACCCCTCCACTTT. The rearrangement links TRBV27 to TRBJ1-6; D is uncertain. V lost 6 bases and J 3 bases, leaving 21 bases between the germline ends. Germline loops: CDR1 MNHEY, CDR2 SMNVEV (reference sequence). CDR3 size: 18 residues.

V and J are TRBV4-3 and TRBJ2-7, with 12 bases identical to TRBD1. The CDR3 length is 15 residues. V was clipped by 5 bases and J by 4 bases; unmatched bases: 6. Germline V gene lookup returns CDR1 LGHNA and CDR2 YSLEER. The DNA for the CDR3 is TGCGCCAGCAGCTCCGGGACAGGGGGCGCTTACGAGCAGTACTTC. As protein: CASSSGTGGAYEQYF.

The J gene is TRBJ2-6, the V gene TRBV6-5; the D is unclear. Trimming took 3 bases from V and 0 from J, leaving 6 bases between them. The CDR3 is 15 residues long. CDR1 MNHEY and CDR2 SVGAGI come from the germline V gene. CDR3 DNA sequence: TGTGCCAGCAGTTATGGGCCCTCTGGGGCCAACGTCCTGACTTTC. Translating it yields CASSYGPSGANVLTF.

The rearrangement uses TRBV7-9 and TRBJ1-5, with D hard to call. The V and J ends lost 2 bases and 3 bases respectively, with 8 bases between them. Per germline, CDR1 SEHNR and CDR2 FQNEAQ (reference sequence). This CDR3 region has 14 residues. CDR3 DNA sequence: TGTGCCAGCAGCTTACCCGGGGACAATCAGCCCCAGCATTTT. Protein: CASSLPGDNQPQHF.